Shown below are 10 T cell receptor beta chains from a single sample sequenced in a study of cytomegalovirus exposure and HLA in healthy donors. Repertoires were generated with immunoSEQ multiplex PCR, while TCRdb's copy carries only in-frame clones and drops some. The sample contains 70,000 to 80,000 clones, approximately 94% of which appear only once. Sequenced sample: PBMCs. These receptors were taken from a woman aged 18-29 years in good health and CMV-seropositive.

This clone occurred once. The genes are TRBV5-1 and TRBJ2-3; TRBD2 aligns across 9 bases. CDR3 length: 17 amino acids. The germline CDR1 and CDR2 sequences are SGHRS and YFSETQ. V trimming: 3 bases; J trimming: 0 bases; junction bases outside the gene matches: 8. The DNA of the CDR3 is TGCGCCAGCAGCTCACGGACTAGCGTTGTGAGCACAGATACGCAGTATTTT. Its translation: CASSSRTSVVSTDTQYF.

J is TRBJ1-4 and V is TRBV18; D unresolved. The CDR3 is made up of 14 amino acids. Germline CDR1 KGHSH, CDR2 LQKENI. Trimming stripped 7 bases from V and 10 bases from J, with 19 bases between. This CDR3 reads CASCLPPSVRKLFF. DNA of the CDR3: TGTGCCAGCTGCCTCCCGCCCTCAGTCCGAAAACTGTTTTTT.

The chain recombines TRBV7-9 with TRBJ2-1; 7 bases are shared with TRBD2. In germline, CDR1 is SEHNR, CDR2 FQNEAQ (reference sequence). The length of the CDR3 is 14 residues. The junction had 9 bases not matched to a gene; V was cut back by 4 bases and J by 9 bases. The CDR3 sequence: CASSSTRELIEQFF. In DNA, the CDR3 is TGTGCCAGCAGCTCTACGCGGGAGTTGATTGAGCAGTTCTTC.

J is TRBJ2-1 and V is TRBV2, with D perhaps TRBD1 (5 bases). The CDR3 has 15 amino acids. The V end lost 5 bases, the J end lost 0 bases, and 11 bases lay between the germline ends. The germline V gene has CDR1 SNHLY and CDR2 FYNNEI. CDR3 sequence: CASSPQVASYNEQFF. DNA of the CDR3: TGTGCCAGCAGTCCACAGGTTGCCTCCTACAATGAGCAGTTCTTC.

The V gene is TRBV9, the J gene TRBJ1-4; 9 bases map to TRBD1. Trimming at V came to 3 bases and at J to 0 bases, leaving 6 bases not matched to a gene. The CDR3 contains 17 residues. Germline assignment: CDR1 SGDLS and CDR2 YYNGEE. CDR3 nucleotide sequence: TGTGCCAGCAGCGGAGGACAGGGGAGCGCAACTAATGAAAAACTGTTTTTT. Residues: CASSGGQGSATNEKLFF. Variable domain in full (rest from reference TRBV9 and TRBJ1-4): DSGVTQTPKHLITATGQRVTLRCSPRSGDLSVYWYQQSLDQGLQFLIQYYNGEERAKGNILERFSAQQFPDLHSELNLSSLELGDSALYFCASSGGQGSATNEKLFFGSGTQLSVL.

The chain combines TRBV5-1 with TRBJ1-4; no clear D. CDR1 SGHRS and CDR2 YFSETQ come from the germline V gene. V dropped 4 bases and J dropped 7 bases, with 11 bases sitting between them. The CDR3 loop spans 13 amino acids. The CDR3 loop is CASSDRGGEKLFF. CDR3 DNA sequence: TGCGCCAGCAGCGACCGGGGAGGTGAAAAACTGTTTTTT.

The gene calls are TRBV2 and TRBJ2-5; unclear D gene. CDR3 length: 13 amino acids. V lost 6 bases, J lost 4 bases, and 12 bases lay in between. The V gene's germline CDR1 is SNHLY and CDR2 FYNNEI. Here the CDR3 DNA reads TGTGCCAGCAGGAGGAGTATGGGAGAGACCCAGTACTTC. Translated, it gives CASRRSMGETQYF.

The count of this clone is one. This rearrangement joins TRBV27 to TRBJ2-7; the match to TRBD2 covers 8 bases. This CDR3 is built from 14 residues. Per the germline V gene, CDR1 is MNHEY and CDR2 is SMNVEV (reference sequence). V shed 10 bases and J 3 bases; nucleotides not matched to a gene: 11. This chain's CDR3 is CATRRSGSVYEQYF. As DNA, the CDR3 is TGTGCCACCCGTCGAAGCGGGAGTGTCTACGAGCAGTACTTC.

The rearrangement joins TRBV29-1 to TRBJ1-2; 9 nucleotides line up with TRBD1. The germline gives CDR1 SQVTM, CDR2 ANQGSEA. Trimming removed 5 bases from V and 3 bases from J; junction bases left unmatched: 4. CDR3 length equals 13 residues. The CDR3 region is CSVSRDRDYGYTF. Written as DNA, the CDR3 is TGCAGCGTTTCCCGGGACAGGGACTATGGCTACACCTTC.

Comments on this clone: Other nucleotide sequences in the sample specify the same CDR3. This chain joins TRBV7-3 and TRBJ2-3; D unclear. This CDR3 has 14 residues. Germline lookup yields CDR1 SGHTA and CDR2 FQGTGA. Trimming removed 0 bases at V and 1 base at J, with 5 bases between. CDR3 loop: CASSLTGGTDTQYF. CDR3 nucleotide sequence: TGTGCCAGCAGCTTAACCGGTGGCACAGATACGCAGTATTTT.